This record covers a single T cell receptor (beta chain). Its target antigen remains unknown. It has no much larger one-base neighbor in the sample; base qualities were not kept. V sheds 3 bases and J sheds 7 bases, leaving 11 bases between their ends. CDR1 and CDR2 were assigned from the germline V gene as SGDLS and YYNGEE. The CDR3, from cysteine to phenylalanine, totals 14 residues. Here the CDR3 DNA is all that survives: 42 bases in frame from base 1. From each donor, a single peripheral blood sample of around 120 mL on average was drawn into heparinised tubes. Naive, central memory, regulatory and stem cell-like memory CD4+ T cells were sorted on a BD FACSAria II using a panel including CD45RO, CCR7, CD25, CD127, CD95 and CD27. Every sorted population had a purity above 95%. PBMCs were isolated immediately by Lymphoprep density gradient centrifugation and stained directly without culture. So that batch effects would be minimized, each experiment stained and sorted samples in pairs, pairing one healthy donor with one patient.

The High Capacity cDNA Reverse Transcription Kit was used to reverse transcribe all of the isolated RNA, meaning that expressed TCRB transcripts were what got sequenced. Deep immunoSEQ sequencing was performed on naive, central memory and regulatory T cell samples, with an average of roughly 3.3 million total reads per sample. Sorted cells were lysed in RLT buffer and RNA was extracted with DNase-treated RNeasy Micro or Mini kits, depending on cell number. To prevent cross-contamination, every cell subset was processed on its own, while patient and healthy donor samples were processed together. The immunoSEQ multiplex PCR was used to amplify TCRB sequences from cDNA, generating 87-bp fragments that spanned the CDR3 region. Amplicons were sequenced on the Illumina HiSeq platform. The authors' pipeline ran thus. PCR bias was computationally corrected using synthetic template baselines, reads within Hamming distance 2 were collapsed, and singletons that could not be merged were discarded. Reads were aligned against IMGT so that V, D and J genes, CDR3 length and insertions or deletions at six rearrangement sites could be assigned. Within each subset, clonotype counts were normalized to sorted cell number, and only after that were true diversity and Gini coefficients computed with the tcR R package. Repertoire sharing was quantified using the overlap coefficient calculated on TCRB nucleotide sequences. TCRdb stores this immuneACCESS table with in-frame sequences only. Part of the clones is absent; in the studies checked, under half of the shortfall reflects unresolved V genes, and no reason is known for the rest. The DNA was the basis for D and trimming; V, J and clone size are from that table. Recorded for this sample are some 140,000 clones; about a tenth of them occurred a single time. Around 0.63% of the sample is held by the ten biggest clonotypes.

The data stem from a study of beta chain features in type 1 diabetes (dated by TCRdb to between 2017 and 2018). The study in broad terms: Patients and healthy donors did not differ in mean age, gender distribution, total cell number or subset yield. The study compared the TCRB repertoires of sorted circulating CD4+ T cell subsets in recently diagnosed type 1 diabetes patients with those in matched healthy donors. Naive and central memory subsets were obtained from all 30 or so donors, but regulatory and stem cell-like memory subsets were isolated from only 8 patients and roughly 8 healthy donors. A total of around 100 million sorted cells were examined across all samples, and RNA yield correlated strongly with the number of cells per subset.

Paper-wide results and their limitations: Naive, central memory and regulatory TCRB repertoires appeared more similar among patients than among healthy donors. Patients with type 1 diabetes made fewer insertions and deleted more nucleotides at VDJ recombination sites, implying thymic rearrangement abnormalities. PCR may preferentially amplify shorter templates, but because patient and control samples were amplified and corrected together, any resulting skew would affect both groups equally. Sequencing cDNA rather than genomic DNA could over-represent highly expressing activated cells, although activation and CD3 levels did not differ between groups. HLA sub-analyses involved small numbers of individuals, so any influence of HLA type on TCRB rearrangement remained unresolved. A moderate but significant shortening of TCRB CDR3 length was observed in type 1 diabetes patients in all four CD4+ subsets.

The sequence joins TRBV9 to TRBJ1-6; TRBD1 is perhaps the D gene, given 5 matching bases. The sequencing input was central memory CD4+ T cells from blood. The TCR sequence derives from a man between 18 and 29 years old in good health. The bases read TGTGCCAGCAGCGAACAGGTGGCCAATTCACCCCTCCACTTT. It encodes CASSEQVANSPLHF.